This TCR beta chain was captured in a study of response to subunit inactivated influenza vaccine. Notes on the study in general: Authors suggested few new T cells are recruited by each seasonal influenza vaccination.

The CDR3 length is 16 residues. From germline, CDR1 is SGHTA and CDR2 FQGNSA. J was trimmed by 3 bases and V by 5 bases; bases with no gene match: 10. With regard to this clonotype: Its antigen remains unknown.

MiXCR, run by TCRdb on the RT-PCR reads, gives a single entry per CDR3 protein. The sample yields about 500,000 distinct CDR3 sequences, 15% to 20% seen once. The sequencing used CD4+ T cells sorted from PBMCs, collected less than 30 months after vaccination. This TCR was sampled from a man between 50 and 70 years old who received an inactivated influenza vaccine. The rearrangement uses TRBV7-2 and TRBJ2-1; 7 nucleotides agree with TRBD2. CDR3 protein: CASSPVLREVYNEQFF. CDR3 DNA sequence: TGTGCCAGCAGCCCAGTCTTACGGGAGGTCTACAATGAGCAGTTCTTC.